This record concerns one T cell receptor beta chain sequence. Its cognate antigen is unknown. This sample is drawn from a study of response to subunit inactivated influenza vaccine. V was shortened by 6 bases and J by 2 bases, with 14 bases between the two germline ends. This CDR3 contains 14 residues. Germline V gene sequence: CDR1 KGHSH, CDR2 LQKENI. Study-wide results and limits: The authors proposed limited new T cell recruitment per seasonal influenza vaccination.

TCRdb analysed the RT-PCR reads with MiXCR anew, one entry per CDR3 protein. The sample comprises more than 700,000 distinct CDR3 sequences, around 20% of which are singletons, and more than 8.5% rests with the top ten. The V gene is TRBV18, the J gene TRBJ2-7; D gene uncertain. The specimen comprised PBMCs from blood, sampled roughly 5 days after vaccination. The source of this sequence is a man between 50 and 59 years old who received an inactivated influenza vaccine. CDR3 nucleotides: TGTGCCAGCTCGCGATCGGACGTGCCCTACGAGCAGTACTTC. Translating gives CASSRSDVPYEQYF.